One and the same sample provided the 26 T cell receptor beta chains below, sequenced in a study of CD8 T cells in ankylosing spondylitis. TCRdb re-called the 5' RACE reads through MiXCR, storing one row per CDR3 protein. The sample has about 160,000 distinct CDR3 sequences, around 20% seen once; the top ten hold about 8.2%. Material for sequencing was blood, either unsorted or a sorted T cell fraction (not recorded which). These receptors were taken from a male donor with ankylosing spondylitis or in good health (not recorded which).

The genes are TRBV18 and TRBJ1-1; tentatively, D is TRBD1 (5 bases). Germline CDR1 is KGHSH and CDR2 is LQKENI. The V end was cut by 8 bases, the J end by 6 bases, with 25 bases between. CDR3 length: 16 amino acids. DNA for the CDR3: TGTGCCAGCCCTCTCCAATCCTGGGGGTGGTCCTCTGAAGCTTTCTTT. Amino acids: CASPLQSWGWSSEAFF.

This clonotype occurred many times. This chain joins TRBV7-8 and TRBJ2-7, with D uncertain. Trimming removed 4 bases from V and 3 bases from J, with 10 bases in between. This CDR3 is built from 13 residues. CDR1 and CDR2 from the germline V gene are SGHVS and FQNEAQ. The CDR3 loop reads CASSSRPIYEQYF. DNA of the CDR3: TGTGCCAGCAGCTCTAGACCGATCTACGAGCAGTACTTC.

This clonotype was observed many times. The J gene is TRBJ2-1, the V gene TRBV28, with D maybe TRBD2 (6 bases). Germline V gene data show CDR1 as MDHEN and CDR2 as SYDVKM. This CDR3 is 16 amino acids long. Trimming stripped 4 bases from V and 8 bases from J, with 21 bases between. The CDR3 sequence is CASSSLLGLPSDEQFF. The CDR3 nucleotides read TGTGCCAGCAGTTCCCTTTTGGGACTCCCGTCGGATGAGCAGTTCTTC.

CDR3 DNA: TGCAGCGTTTATCGGGTGAACACTGAAGCTTTCTTT. Protein sequence: CSVYRVNTEAFF. V and J are TRBV29-1 and TRBJ1-1; no definite D call. V lost 5 bases to trimming and J lost 0 bases, with 7 bases between them. The CDR3 consists of 12 residues. Germline CDR1 and CDR2: SQVTM and ANQGSEA.

This clonotype was seen at least ten times. The gene calls are TRBV5-1 and TRBJ2-3; D uncertain. Trimming took 4 bases from V and 2 from J, leaving 11 bases between them. This CDR3 has 14 amino acids. Germline CDR1 and CDR2: SGHRS and YFSETQ. The CDR3 loop is CASSPTPTTDTQYF. The CDR3 nucleotides read TGCGCCAGCAGCCCGACACCCACCACAGATACGCAGTATTTT.

This clonotype appeared a few times. This sequence joins TRBV30 and TRBJ2-3, with D perhaps TRBD2 (5 bases). The germline V and J ends were trimmed by 2 bases and 0 bases, with 12 bases remaining between them. The CDR3 consists of 15 residues. In germline, CDR1 is GTSNPN, CDR2 SVGIG (reference sequence). CDR3 residues: CAWSRGSTSTDTQYF. As DNA, the CDR3 is TGTGCCTGGAGTCGTGGGAGCACTAGCACAGATACGCAGTATTTT.

This clonotype occurred many times. The chain uses TRBV7-9 and TRBJ2-1, with D maybe TRBD1 (5 bases). The germline V gene encodes CDR1 SEHNR and CDR2 FQNEAQ (reference sequence). The CDR3 is 13 residues long. V dropped 4 bases and J dropped 5 bases, with 9 bases sitting between them. CDR3 DNA: TGTGCCAGCAGCTGGGGCACAGACAATGAGCAGTTCTTC. This codes for CASSWGTDNEQFF.

The CDR3 DNA follows: TGTGCCAGCAGCTTGCGGCTAGCGGTCCAAGGGGTAAACAATGAGCAGTTCTTC. Residues: CASSLRLAVQGVNNEQFF. The chain joins TRBV5-4 to TRBJ2-1, with TRBD2 matching 7 bases. With 1 base clipped from V and 5 bases from J, the junction kept 15 bases outside the gene matches. This CDR3 has 18 amino acids. Germline CDR1 is SGHNT and CDR2 is YYREEE (reference sequence). The variable domain in full, completed from reference TRBV5-4 and TRBJ2-1, reads ETGVTQSPTHLIKTRGQQVTLRCSSQSGHNTVSWYQQALGQGPQFIFQYYREEENGRGNFPPRFSGLQFPNYSSELNVNALELDDSALYLCASSLRLAVQGVNNEQFFGPGTRLTVL.

There are many counts of this clonotype. The rearrangement uses TRBV10-3 and TRBJ1-2, with D uncertain. V gave up 6 bases and J gave up 7 bases, with 18 bases separating them. The CDR3 totals 14 residues. Germline loops: CDR1 ENHRY, CDR2 SYGVKD. CDR3 sequence: CAIRPQSGPSGYTF. As DNA, the CDR3 is TGTGCCATCAGACCTCAGTCCGGGCCCAGTGGCTACACCTTC.

Note on this clonotype: A much larger clone differs from this one at a single base, so this may be a read error. The chain links TRBV5-1 to TRBJ1-3; 10 bases fit TRBD1. This CDR3 has 16 residues. The germline CDR1 and CDR2 sequences are SGHRS and YFSETQ. CDR3 bases: TGCGCCAGCAGCAGTACCGGGACAGGGGTTGGAGACACCATATATTTT. Translated: CASSSTGTGVGDTIYF. Looking up the rest from reference TRBV5-1 and TRBJ1-3 gives the full variable domain: KAGVTQTPRYLIKTRGQQVTLSCSPISGHRSVSWYQQTPGQGLQFLFEYFSETQRNKGNFPGRFSGRQFSNSRSEMNVSTLELGDSALYLCASSSTGTGVGDTIYFGEGSWLTVV.

This clonotype was seen only a few times. The chain employs TRBV7-2 and TRBJ2-3; D is possibly TRBD2 (5 bases). The germline gives CDR1 SGHTA, CDR2 FQGNSA. The V end lost 2 bases, the J end lost 1 base, and 16 bases lay between the germline ends. The CDR3 covers 17 residues. As DNA, the CDR3 is TGTGCCAGCAGCTTACTACGTAGCGCGCTCCGCACAGATACGCAGTATTTT. It is translated as CASSLLRSALRTDTQYF.

V and J are TRBV25-1 and TRBJ2-2, with a tentative D call TRBD2 (6 bases). V lost 8 bases and J lost 7, with 14 bases in between. The CDR3 has 13 residues. Germline V gives CDR1 MGHDK, CDR2 SYGVNS. The CDR3 DNA follows: TGTGCCAGCTCCCGGGAGTTCATCGGGGAGCTGTTTTTT. Translated, it gives CASSREFIGELFF.

In its sample, this clonotype was seen once. The CDR3 reads CASSGWGAGTYGYTF. Written as DNA, the CDR3 is TGTGCCAGCAGCGGCTGGGGGGCCGGGACCTATGGCTACACCTTC. This sequence joins TRBV12-3 or TRBV12-4 and TRBJ1-2; a weak D match, TRBD1 (6 bases). CDR3 size: 15 residues. Trimming left V 6 bases short and J 4 bases short, with 18 bases between.

The CDR3 region is CAISRAGTLRNEQFF. The CDR3 DNA is TGTGCCATCAGTAGAGCGGGAACCCTCCGCAATGAGCAGTTCTTC. The V and J genes are TRBV10-3 and TRBJ2-1, with TRBD2 matching over 7 bases. This CDR3 is 15 amino acids long. The ends lost 5 bases at V and 6 bases at J; junction bases unmatched: 10. Looked up from germline, CDR1 is ENHRY and CDR2 is SYGVKD.

At least ten counts were recorded for this clonotype. V is TRBV9 and J is TRBJ2-1; D unresolved. V was clipped by 0 bases and J by 9 bases, with 10 bases between them. Germline V gene data show CDR1 as SGDLS and CDR2 as YYNGEE. The CDR3 has 13 residues. CDR3 bases: TGTGCCAGCAGCGTAGACCCATCCCCTGAGCAGTTCTTC. Protein: CASSVDPSPEQFF.

The sample holds many counts of this clonotype. V usage is TRBV20-1 and J usage is TRBJ2-1; tentative D call: TRBD1 (5 bases). Trimming removed 1 base at V and 8 bases at J, with 12 bases between. The CDR3 covers 13 residues. The germline CDR1 and CDR2 sequences are DFQATT and SNEGSKA (reference sequence). CDR3 protein: CSARGKGMDEQFF. CDR3 DNA sequence: TGCAGTGCTAGAGGGAAGGGGATGGATGAGCAGTTCTTC.

This clonotype was seen repeatedly, ten times or more. In DNA form, the CDR3 reads TGCGCCAGCGCATTGGCGAGCGGAGCCTACAATGAGCAGTTCTTC. Translated: CASALASGAYNEQFF. The rearrangement links TRBV5-1 to TRBJ2-1; maybe TRBD2 (5 bases). V lost 7 bases and J lost 2, with 16 bases in between. Germline-derived CDR1 and CDR2 are SGHRS and YFSETQ. This CDR3 has 15 amino acids.

The table lists this clonotype with a count of one. This chain joins TRBV7-9 and TRBJ1-1, with 7 bases aligning to TRBD1. Trimming removed 1 base from V and 4 bases from J; junction bases left unmatched: 3. The length of the CDR3 is 14 residues. Per germline, CDR1 SEHNR and CDR2 FQNEAQ (reference sequence). CDR3 sequence: CASSLVQGGTEAFF. As DNA, the CDR3 is TGTGCCAGCAGCTTAGTCCAGGGGGGCACTGAAGCTTTCTTT.

In this sample, this clonotype turned up many times. This rearrangement joins TRBV6-1 to TRBJ1-5; no clear D gene. Trimming removed 8 bases from V and 4 bases from J, with 9 bases in between. CDR1 and CDR2 from the germline V gene are MNHNS and SASEGT. The CDR3 has 12 residues. The CDR3 sequence is CASHIPNQPQHF. The CDR3 nucleotides are TGTGCCAGCCATATACCTAATCAGCCCCAGCATTTT.

This clonotype was seen repeatedly, ten times or more. The chain combines TRBV9 with TRBJ2-7; D is uncertain. Germline-derived CDR1 and CDR2 are SGDLS and YYNGEE. CDR3 length equals 14 residues. Trimming shortened V by 0 bases and J by 0 bases, and 7 bases separated the two germline ends. Here the CDR3 reads CASSVGGSSYEQYF. Here the CDR3 DNA reads TGTGCCAGCAGCGTAGGCGGCAGCTCCTACGAGCAGTACTTC.

The table lists this clonotype with many counts. J is TRBJ2-7 and V is TRBV20-1; 14 positions agree with TRBD2. Looked up from germline, CDR1 is DFQATT and CDR2 is SNEGSKA (reference sequence). Unmatched junction bases numbered 5, after V lost 2 bases and J lost 5 bases. The CDR3 length is 15 residues. Here the CDR3 DNA reads TGCAGTGCTAGACCCGGGACTAGCGGGAGCCACGAGCAGTACTTC. Its protein is CSARPGTSGSHEQYF.

This clonotype was picked up many times. This chain's CDR3 is CASSTGGGYADTQYF. The CDR3 DNA sequence: TGTGCCAGTAGCACCGGCGGGGGCTACGCAGATACGCAGTATTTT. The chain links TRBV19 to TRBJ2-3; D perhaps matches TRBD2 (7 bases). Trimming cost V 6 bases and J 4 bases, with 17 bases left between them. The CDR3 is 15 amino acids. Germline loops: CDR1 LNHDA, CDR2 SQIVND (reference sequence).

This clonotype has a count of ten or more. The chain combines TRBV10-3 with TRBJ1-4; possible D gene TRBD1, 6 bases. CDR1 and CDR2 from the germline V gene are ENHRY and SYGVKD. The CDR3 runs to 14 residues. The V end was cut by 2 bases, the J end by 4 bases, with 8 bases between. The CDR3 sequence is CAISEGQLNEKLFF. DNA of the CDR3: TGTGCCATCAGTGAGGGACAGCTTAATGAAAAACTGTTTTTT.

The chain recombines TRBV7-9 with TRBJ2-2; 7 bases map to TRBD2. Germline CDR1 is SEHNR and CDR2 is FQNEAQ (reference sequence). After removal of 5 bases from V and 4 bases from J, the junction contained 13 bases not matched to a gene. This CDR3 contains 17 residues. The CDR3 spells CASSTPLRLAITGELFF. The CDR3 coding sequence is TGTGCCAGCAGCACCCCCCTCCGACTAGCTATCACCGGGGAGCTGTTTTTT. Based on the CDR3 plus reference TRBV7-9 and TRBJ2-2, the full variable domain is DTGVSQNPRHKITKRGQNVTFRCDPISEHNRLYWYRQTLGQGPEFLTYFQNEAQLEKSRLLSDRFSAERPKGSFSTLEIQRTEQGDSAMYLCASSTPLRLAITGELFFGEGSRLTVL.

This clonotype showed up many times. The chain links TRBV20-1 to TRBJ1-1; D is ambiguous. Deletions cut 0 bases from V and 0 bases from J, with 11 bases between. This CDR3 spans 15 amino acids. Germline-derived CDR1 and CDR2 are DFQATT and SNEGSKA (reference sequence). CDR3 sequence: CSAREWTGLNTEAFF. The CDR3 coding sequence is TGCAGTGCTAGAGAGTGGACGGGATTGAACACTGAAGCTTTCTTT.

This clonotype was seen many times. V is TRBV20-1 and J is TRBJ1-2; 8 nucleotides agree with TRBD1. The CDR3 is 15 residues long. Germline V gene sequence: CDR1 DFQATT, CDR2 SNEGSKA (reference sequence). V was clipped by 7 bases and J by 3 bases; unmatched bases: 13. Written as DNA, the CDR3 is TGCAGTGTAGGACAGGGCCTTCTAGAATACTATGGCTACACCTTC. This sequence encodes CSVGQGLLEYYGYTF.